Below, 13 T cell receptor beta chains from the same sample are listed, as sequenced in a study of blood T cells in healthy people across ages. It was with a sample-barcoded 5' primer and a J-beta primer mix that a second PCR of about 6 to 11 cycles was run. TCRdb re-analysed the 5' RACE reads in MiXCR, keeping a single row per CDR3 protein. The repertoire includes approximately 1.5 million distinct CDR3 sequences, about 45% of them detected once, and just over 4% sits in the top ten. Sequenced sample: blood. Receptor source: a woman between 18 and 29 years old in good health.

This clonotype has a handful of counts. The chain has TRBV7-2 and TRBJ2-7; D remains ambiguous. V gave up 2 bases and J gave up 3 bases, with 11 bases separating them. There are 14 residues in the CDR3. The germline gives CDR1 SGHTA, CDR2 FQGNSA. This CDR3 reads CASSLYARSYEQYF. In DNA, the CDR3 is TGTGCCAGCAGCTTATATGCCCGTAGCTACGAGCAGTACTTC.

The rearrangement uses TRBV7-9 and TRBJ1-2; no reliable D call. V was clipped by 1 base and J by 6 bases, with 6 bases between them. Germline-derived CDR1 and CDR2 are SEHNR and FQNEAQ (reference sequence). The CDR3 is 12 amino acids. In DNA, the CDR3 is TGTGCCAGCAGCTTAGAGCCGAATGGCTACACCTTC. It codes for CASSLEPNGYTF.

The chain links TRBV7-9 to TRBJ2-1, with 9 bases identical to TRBD2. V dropped 5 bases and J dropped 4; count of bases not matched to a gene: 9. The CDR3 extends over 16 amino acids. Germline CDR1 and CDR2: SEHNR and FQNEAQ (reference sequence). CDR3: CASSPPSGMGYNEQFF. CDR3 nucleotide sequence: TGTGCCAGCAGCCCACCTAGCGGGATGGGGTACAATGAGCAGTTCTTC.

The genes are TRBV10-3 and TRBJ2-5, with D uncertain. The V and J ends lost 8 bases and 11 bases respectively, with 24 bases between them. This CDR3 spans 14 amino acids. Germline CDR1 ENHRY, CDR2 SYGVKD. CDR3 region: CAISPAGSYNEQYF. In nucleotides, the CDR3 is TGTGCCATCTCTCCTGCAGGCTCCTACAATGAGCAGTACTTC.

Only a few counts were recorded for this clonotype. The chain employs TRBV3-1 and TRBJ2-1; 9 bases match TRBD1. Per germline, CDR1 LGHDT and CDR2 YNNKEL (reference sequence). This CDR3 region has 15 residues. The V segment lost 6 bases and the J segment 9 bases; nucleotides outside the gene matches: 12. The CDR3 here is CASRPGQGLFIEQFF. CDR3 bases: TGTGCCAGCAGACCGGGACAGGGTTTATTTATTGAGCAGTTCTTC.

This sequence joins TRBV27 and TRBJ2-7, with 7 bases that match TRBD2. The CDR3 covers 14 residues. Trimming removed 3 bases from V and 2 bases from J; junction bases left unmatched: 4. Germline V CDR1 and CDR2: MNHEY, SMNVEV (reference sequence). As DNA, the CDR3 is TGTGCCAGCAGTTTCGAGCGGGGAACCTACGAGCAGTACTTC. It yields the protein CASSFERGTYEQYF.

This clonotype has just a few counts. The chain carries TRBV4-3 and TRBJ2-5; D possibly corresponds to TRBD1 (9 bases). The closer fit of TRBJ2-7 to the DNA end suggests the J call may be wrong. CDR1 LGHNA and CDR2 YSLEER come from the germline V gene. The CDR3 length is 15 residues. Here the CDR3 reads CASSPRGDRVYEQYF. DNA of the CDR3: TGCGCCAGCAGCCCGCGGGGGGACAGGGTCTACGAGCAGTACTTC.

In the case of this clonotype: This could be a read error, since a much larger clone is one nucleotide away. This chain uses TRBV7-2 with TRBJ2-3; 8 nucleotides line up with TRBD2. V lost 2 bases, J lost 4 bases, and 14 bases stayed unmatched. Germline V CDR1 and CDR2: SGHTA, FQGNSA. CDR3 length: 18 amino acids. CDR3 region: CASSLLAGWAPESDTQYF. In DNA form, the CDR3 reads TGTGCCAGCAGCTTATTAGCGGGGTGGGCGCCTGAATCAGATACGCAGTATTTT.

The CDR3 sequence: CASSLRGGRRIDEQYF. CDR3 in DNA: TGTGCCAGCAGTTTAAGGGGGGGACGCAGAATCGATGAGCAGTACTTC. The genes are TRBV7-8 and TRBJ2-5, with D tentatively TRBD2 (7 bases). Trimming took 6 bases from V and 11 from J, leaving 28 bases between them. Germline-derived CDR1 and CDR2 are SGHVS and FQNEAQ. The CDR3 is 16 residues long.

Worth noting for this clonotype: An end of the junction does not agree with germline; a read error may underlie this. V gene TRBV10-3 combines with J gene TRBJ1-1; D gene ambiguous. Germline values: CDR1 ENHRY, CDR2 SYGVKD. This CDR3 has 15 residues. CDR3 coding DNA: TGTGCCGTCAGTGAGTCGAAACAGATAAACACTGAAGCTTTCTTT. Amino acids: CAVSESKQINTEAFF.

The chain couples TRBV10-3 to TRBJ2-6; 14 bases match TRBD2. The CDR3 totals 20 residues. The V gene's germline CDR1 is ENHRY and CDR2 SYGVKD. Trimming at V came to 8 bases and at J to 3 bases, leaving 15 bases not matched to a gene. The CDR3 DNA reads TGTGCCATCTCTCCCTTCGGGACTAGCGGGAGTATCGGTGGGGCCAACGTCCTGACTTTC. It specifies CAISPFGTSGSIGGANVLTF.

The V gene is TRBV19, the J gene TRBJ1-1; the D is unclear. CDR3 length: 11 residues. Looked up from germline, CDR1 is LNHDA and CDR2 is SQIVND (reference sequence). V was clipped by 0 bases and J by 11 bases, with 7 bases between them. The CDR3 region is CASSIDRRAFF. The CDR3 region has the DNA TGTGCCAGTAGTATAGATCGTCGGGCTTTCTTT.

The chain combines TRBV6-5 with TRBJ2-7; no firm D call. Between the trimmed V and J ends, which lost 4 bases and 7 bases, there was a span of 17 bases. The CDR3 extends over 14 amino acids. Germline CDR1 is MNHEY and CDR2 is SVGAGI. For the CDR3, the DNA is TGTGCCAGCAGTTCCTCGGCAGGCTACAATGAGCAGTACTTC. Amino acids: CASSSSAGYNEQYF.